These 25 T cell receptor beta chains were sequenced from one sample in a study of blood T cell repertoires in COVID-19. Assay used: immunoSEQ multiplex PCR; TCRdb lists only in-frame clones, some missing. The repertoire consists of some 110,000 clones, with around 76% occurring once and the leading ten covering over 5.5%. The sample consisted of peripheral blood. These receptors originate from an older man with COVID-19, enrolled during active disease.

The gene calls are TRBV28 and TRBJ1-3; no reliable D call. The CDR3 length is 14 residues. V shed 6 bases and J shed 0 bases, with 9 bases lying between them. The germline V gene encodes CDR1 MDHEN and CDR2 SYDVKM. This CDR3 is CASRLTHSGNTIYF. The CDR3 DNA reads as TGTGCCAGCAGACTGACACACTCTGGAAACACCATATATTTT.

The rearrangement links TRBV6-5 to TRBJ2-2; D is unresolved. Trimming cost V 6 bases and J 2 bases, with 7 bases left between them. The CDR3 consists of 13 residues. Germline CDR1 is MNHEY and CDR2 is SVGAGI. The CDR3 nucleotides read TGTGCCAGCAGAACAGTAAACACCGGGGAGCTGTTTTTT. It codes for CASRTVNTGELFF.

Written as DNA, the CDR3 is TGTGCCAGCAGTTCCGACAGGCCAACTTATTCACCCCTCCACTTT. This encodes CASSSDRPTYSPLHF. The rearrangement uses TRBV6-5 and TRBJ1-6, with D maybe TRBD1 (6 bases). Trimming took 4 bases from V and 8 from J, leaving 15 bases between them. The germline gives CDR1 MNHEY, CDR2 SVGAGI. The CDR3 is made up of 15 amino acids.

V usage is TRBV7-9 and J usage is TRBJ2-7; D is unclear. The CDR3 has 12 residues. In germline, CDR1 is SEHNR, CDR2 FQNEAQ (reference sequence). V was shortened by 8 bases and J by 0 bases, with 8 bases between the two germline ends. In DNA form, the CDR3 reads TGTGCCAGCGGTACAGACTCCTACGAGCAGTACTTC. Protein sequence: CASGTDSYEQYF.

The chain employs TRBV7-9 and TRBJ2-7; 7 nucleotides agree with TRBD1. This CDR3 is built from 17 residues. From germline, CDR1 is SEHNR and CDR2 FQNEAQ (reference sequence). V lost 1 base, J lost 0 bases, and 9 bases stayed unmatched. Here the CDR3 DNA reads TGTGCCAGCAGCTTAGGTTCTGGGACAGCGATCTCCTACGAGCAGTACTTC. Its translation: CASSLGSGTAISYEQYF.

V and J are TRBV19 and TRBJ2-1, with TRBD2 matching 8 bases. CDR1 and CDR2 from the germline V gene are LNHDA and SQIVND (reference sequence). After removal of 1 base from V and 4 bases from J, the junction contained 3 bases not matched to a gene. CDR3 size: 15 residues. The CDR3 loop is CASSIAGGRYNEQFF. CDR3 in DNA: TGTGCCAGTAGTATAGCGGGAGGGAGGTACAATGAGCAGTTCTTC.

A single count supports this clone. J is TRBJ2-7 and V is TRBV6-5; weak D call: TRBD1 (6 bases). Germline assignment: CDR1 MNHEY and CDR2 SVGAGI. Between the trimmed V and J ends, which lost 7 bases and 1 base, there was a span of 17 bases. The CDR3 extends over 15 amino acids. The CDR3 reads CASNDLTGPSYEQYF. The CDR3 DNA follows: TGTGCCAGCAACGACTTGACAGGCCCTTCCTACGAGCAGTACTTC.

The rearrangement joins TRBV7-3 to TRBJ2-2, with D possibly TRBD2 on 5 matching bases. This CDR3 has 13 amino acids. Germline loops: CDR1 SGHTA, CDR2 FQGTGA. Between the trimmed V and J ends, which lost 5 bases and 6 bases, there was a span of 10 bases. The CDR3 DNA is TGTGCCAGCAGCACGGTACTAGCCGGGGAGCTGTTTTTT. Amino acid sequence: CASSTVLAGELFF.

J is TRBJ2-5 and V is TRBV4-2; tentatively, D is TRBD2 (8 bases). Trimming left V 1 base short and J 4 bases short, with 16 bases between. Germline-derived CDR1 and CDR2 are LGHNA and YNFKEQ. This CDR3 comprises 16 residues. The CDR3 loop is CASSQASGGGVETQYF. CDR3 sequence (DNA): TGTGCCAGCAGCCAAGCCTCGGGAGGGGGCGTAGAGACCCAGTACTTC.

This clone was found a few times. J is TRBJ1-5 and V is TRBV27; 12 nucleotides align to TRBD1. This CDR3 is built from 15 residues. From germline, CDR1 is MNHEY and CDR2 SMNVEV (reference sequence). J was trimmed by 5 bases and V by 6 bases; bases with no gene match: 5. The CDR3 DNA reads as TGTGCCAGCAGATACGGGACAGGGGGCGATCAGCCCCAGCATTTT. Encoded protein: CASRYGTGGDQPQHF.

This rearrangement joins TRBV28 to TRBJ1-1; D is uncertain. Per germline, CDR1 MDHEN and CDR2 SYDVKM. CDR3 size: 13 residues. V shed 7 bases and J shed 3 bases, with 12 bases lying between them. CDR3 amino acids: CASTFGVDTEAFF. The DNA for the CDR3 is TGTGCCAGCACCTTCGGGGTGGACACTGAAGCTTTCTTT.

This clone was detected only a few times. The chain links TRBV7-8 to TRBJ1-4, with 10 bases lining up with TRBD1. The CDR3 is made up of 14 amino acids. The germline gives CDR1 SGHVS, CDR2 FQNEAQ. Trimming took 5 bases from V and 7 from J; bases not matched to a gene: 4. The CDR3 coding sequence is TGTGCCAGCAGCCCGACAGGGGGCGTTGAAAAACTGTTTTTT. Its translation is CASSPTGGVEKLFF.

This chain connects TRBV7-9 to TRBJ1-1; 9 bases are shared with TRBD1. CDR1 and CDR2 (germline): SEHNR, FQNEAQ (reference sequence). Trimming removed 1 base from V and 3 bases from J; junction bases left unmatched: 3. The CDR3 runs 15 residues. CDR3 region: CASSLGDREDTEAFF. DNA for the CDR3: TGTGCCAGCAGCTTAGGGGACAGGGAGGACACTGAAGCTTTCTTT.

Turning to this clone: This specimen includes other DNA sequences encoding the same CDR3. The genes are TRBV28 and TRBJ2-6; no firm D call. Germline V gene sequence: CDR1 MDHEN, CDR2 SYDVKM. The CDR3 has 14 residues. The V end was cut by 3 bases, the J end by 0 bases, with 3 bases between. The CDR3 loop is CASSFSSGANVLTF. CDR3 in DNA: TGTGCCAGCAGTTTTAGCTCTGGGGCCAACGTCCTGACTTTC.

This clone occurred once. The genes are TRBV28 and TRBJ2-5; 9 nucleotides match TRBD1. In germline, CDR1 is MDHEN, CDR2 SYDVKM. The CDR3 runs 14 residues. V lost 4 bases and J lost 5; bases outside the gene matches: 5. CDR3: CASSSTGGSETQYF. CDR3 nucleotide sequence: TGTGCCAGCAGTTCAACAGGGGGCAGCGAGACCCAGTACTTC.

The CDR3 region is CASSVAEGNYEQYF. The DNA of the CDR3 is TGTGCCAGCAGCGTAGCTGAGGGTAACTACGAGCAGTACTTC. The V call is TRBV9, the J call TRBJ2-7, with D maybe TRBD2 (5 bases). V dropped 0 bases and J dropped 3 bases, with 10 bases sitting between them. The CDR3 loop spans 14 amino acids. Germline CDR1 reads SGDLS; CDR2 reads YYNGEE.

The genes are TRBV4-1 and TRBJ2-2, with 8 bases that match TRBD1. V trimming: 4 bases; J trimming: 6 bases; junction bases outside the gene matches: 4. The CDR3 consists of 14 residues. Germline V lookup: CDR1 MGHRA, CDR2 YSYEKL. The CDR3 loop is CASSRIQGAGELFF. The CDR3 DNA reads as TGCGCCAGCAGCCGTATACAGGGGGCCGGGGAGCTGTTTTTT.

Written as DNA, the CDR3 is TGTGCCAGCACTCGGACTAGCGGAAATGAGCAGTTCTTC. The encoded protein is CASTRTSGNEQFF. V usage is TRBV6-1 and J usage is TRBJ2-1, with 10 bases aligning to TRBD2. The CDR3 length is 13 residues. Germline CDR1 MNHNS, CDR2 SASEGT. V lost 7 bases, J lost 7 bases, and 4 bases stayed unmatched.

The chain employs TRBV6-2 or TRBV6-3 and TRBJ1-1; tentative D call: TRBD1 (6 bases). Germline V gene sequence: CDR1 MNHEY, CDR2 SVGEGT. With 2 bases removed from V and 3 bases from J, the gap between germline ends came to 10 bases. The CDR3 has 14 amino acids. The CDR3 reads CASSYEGHYTEAFF. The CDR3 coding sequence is TGTGCCAGCAGTTACGAGGGACACTACACTGAAGCTTTCTTT.

CDR3 in amino acids: CASSLWGSGKLFF. The DNA of the CDR3 is TGTGCCAGCAGTTTATGGGGGAGCGGAAAACTGTTTTTT. J is TRBJ1-4 and V is TRBV28; D not resolved. Per the germline V gene, CDR1 is MDHEN and CDR2 is SYDVKM. The V and J ends lost 0 bases and 10 bases respectively, with 9 bases between them. The CDR3 is made up of 13 amino acids. Looking up the rest from reference TRBV28 and TRBJ1-4 gives the full variable domain: DVKVTQSSRYLVKRTGEKVFLECVQDMDHENMFWYRQDPGLGLRLIYFSYDVKMKEKGDIPEGYSVSREKKERFSLILESASTNQTSMYLCASSLWGSGKLFFGSGTQLSVL.

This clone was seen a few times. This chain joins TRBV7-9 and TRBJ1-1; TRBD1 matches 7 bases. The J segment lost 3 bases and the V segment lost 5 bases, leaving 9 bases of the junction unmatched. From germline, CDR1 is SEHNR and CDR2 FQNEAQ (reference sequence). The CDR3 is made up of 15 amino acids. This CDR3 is CASSVRQGRDTEAFF. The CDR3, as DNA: TGTGCCAGCAGCGTGCGACAGGGCAGAGACACTGAAGCTTTCTTT.

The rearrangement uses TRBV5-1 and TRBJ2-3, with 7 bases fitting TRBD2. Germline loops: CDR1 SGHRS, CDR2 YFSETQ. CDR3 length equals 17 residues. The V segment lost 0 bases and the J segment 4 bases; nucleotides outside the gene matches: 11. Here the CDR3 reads CASSLGVGGRAADTQYF. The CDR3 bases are TGCGCCAGCAGCTTGGGGGTAGGAGGGAGGGCCGCAGATACGCAGTATTTT.

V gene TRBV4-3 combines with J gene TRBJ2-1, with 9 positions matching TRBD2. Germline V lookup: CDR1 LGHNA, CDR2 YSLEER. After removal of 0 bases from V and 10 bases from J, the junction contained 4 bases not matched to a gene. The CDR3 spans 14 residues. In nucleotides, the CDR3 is TGCGCCAGCAGCCAAGATCCGGGACTAGCAGAGCAGTTCTTC. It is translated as CASSQDPGLAEQFF.

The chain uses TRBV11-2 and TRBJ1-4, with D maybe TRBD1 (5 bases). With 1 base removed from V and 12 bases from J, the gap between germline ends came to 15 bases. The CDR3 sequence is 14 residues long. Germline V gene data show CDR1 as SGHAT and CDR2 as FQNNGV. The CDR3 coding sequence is TGTGCCAGCAGCTTAGGACGAATCTGGGGGGAACTGTTTTTT. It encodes CASSLGRIWGELFF.

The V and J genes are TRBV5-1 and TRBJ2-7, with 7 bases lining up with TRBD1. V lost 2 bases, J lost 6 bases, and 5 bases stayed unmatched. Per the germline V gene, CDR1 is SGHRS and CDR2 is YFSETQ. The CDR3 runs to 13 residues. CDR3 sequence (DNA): TGCGCCAGCAGCTTAGGGACAGCCGCCGAGCAGTACTTC. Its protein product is CASSLGTAAEQYF.